The sequence of this T cell receptor beta chain was determined in a study of OX40 agonist ivuxolimab in advanced cancers. Describing the broader study: Ivuxolimab, which targeted the costimulatory receptor OX40 (CD134), was an agonistic, fully human IgG2 monoclonal antibody. Intravenous ivuxolimab was administered to patients every 2 weeks at six dose levels: 0.01, 0.1, 0.3, 1.5, 3 and 10 mg/kg. Of the approximately 50 patients in dose escalation, about 20 had hepatocellular carcinoma, approximately 15 had melanoma, 9 had renal cell carcinoma and 9 had head and neck cancer. The dose-escalation cohort was over 70% male with a mean age of approximately 60 years, ranging from roughly 20 to 80. Prior anti-PD-1, anti-PD-L1 or anti-CTLA-4 therapy was permitted, and approximately 41% of dose-escalation patients had received checkpoint inhibitors. Partial responses occurred in three dose-escalation patients: two with cutaneous melanoma and one with hepatocellular carcinoma. Peripheral TCRbeta sequencing was intended to test whether TCR sequence diversity was altered and clonal T-cell expansion was caused by ivuxolimab. The paper covers the monotherapy dose-escalation part of the phase I ivuxolimab trial, which included N ≈ 54 patients. Broader findings and caveats from the paper: Clonal expansion of both CD4+ and CD8+ blood T cells was observed from baseline to week 6 at doses 0.1 to 3.0 mg/kg. After ivuxolimab, expanded clones were on average more numerous among CD8+ T cells than among CD4+ T cells. Antigen specificity was not determined for the clonally expanded peripheral T cells. Low levels of normalized T-cell clonal expansion were also shown by some nonresponding patients. Partial responders in the 0.1-3.0 mg/kg groups had among the lowest normalized peripheral clonal expansion, especially among CD8+ T cells.

Via the germline V gene, CDR1 is MDHEN and CDR2 SYDVKM. The CDR3, cysteine through phenylalanine, is 15 amino acids long. Only CDR3 DNA is held: 45 bases, read in frame from base 1. Trimming at the junction amounts to 3 bases on V and 2 bases on J, and the germline ends lie 13 bases apart. Notes on this clone: This clone's antigen is unknown. There are no base qualities to consult, and no much larger clone falls within one base.

Genomic DNA was extracted from sorted cells for sequencing of the TCRbeta CDR3 region. TCRbeta CDR3 regions were sequenced using the immunoSEQ Assay. The immuneACCESS repertoire file appears here via TCRdb, limited to in-frame rearrangements. These files lack a portion of the clones; in checked studies, under half of the deficit traces to unresolved V genes, and the cause of the others is not known. The sample records tens of thousands of clones, around 85% of which are singletons. Together, the top ten hold under 3% of the sample. Patients with autoimmune disease history or receiving systemic immunosuppression were excluded from the trial. Peripheral blood for TCR sequencing was collected from all dose cohorts at baseline, on cycle 4 day 1, and on cycle 7 day 1. The samples were taken from a phase I, first-in-human, multicenter, open-label dose-escalation trial of ivuxolimab. Adults with locally advanced or metastatic melanoma, renal cell, hepatocellular, or head and neck squamous cell carcinoma were enrolled in the trial. CD4+ and CD8+ T cells were sorted separately from peripheral blood before TCR sequencing.

The sample consisted of CD4+ or CD8+ T cells sorted from blood, taken in a trial of the OX40 agonist ivuxolimab. In this chain, TRBV28 is recombined with TRBJ2-5; matching of 5 bases hints at TRBD2 as the D gene. The sequence was collected from an adult with an advanced solid tumor such as melanoma, head and neck, liver or kidney cancer. The DNA sequence reads TGTGCCAGCAGTTTTTCTGGACTCGGTCAAGAGACCCAGTACTTC. It is translated as CASSFSGLGQETQYF.